Presented here are 27 T cell receptor beta chains from one specimen sequenced in a study of shared clonotypes between healthy human individuals. Data came from immunoSEQ multiplex PCR; TCRdb stores just in-frame clones and leaves some out. There are some 2,000,000 clones in the sample; about 95% occur only once, and approximately 0.13% lies in the top ten. Sample: naive CD4+ T cells sorted from blood. Stated subset: CD45RA+ positively selected. The receptors shown here come from a man younger than 35 in good health.

This rearrangement joins TRBV11-2 to TRBJ2-5; TRBD2 matches at 12 bases. The J segment lost 1 base and the V segment lost 4 bases, leaving 13 bases of the junction unmatched. The germline CDR1 and CDR2 sequences are SGHAT and FQNNGV. The CDR3 has 19 residues. The CDR3 DNA reads as TGTGCCAGCAGCTACCGACAGGGTCCTAGCGGGGGGGGCCAAGAGACCCAGTACTTC. It codes for CASSYRQGPSGGGQETQYF.

A remark on this clone: Other DNA variants within this sample encode the same CDR3. V is TRBV29-1 and J is TRBJ1-2; possible D gene TRBD1, 6 bases. The CDR3 has 12 residues. The germline V gene encodes CDR1 SQVTM and CDR2 ANQGSEA. The V gene lost 6 bases and the J gene lost 2 bases, with 10 bases spanning the gap. DNA for the CDR3: TGCAGCGTGGCACAGGGAAACTATGGCTACACCTTC. Translating it yields CSVAQGNYGYTF.

The J gene is TRBJ2-7, the V gene TRBV30; the D gene is possibly TRBD2 (5 bases). The CDR3 spans 16 residues. Per germline, CDR1 GTSNPN and CDR2 SVGIG (reference sequence). Trimming pared 0 bases from V and 2 bases from J, leaving 17 bases between. CDR3 coding DNA: TGTGCCTGGAGTGTAAGCCCCGGGAAGGTCACCTACGAGCAGTACTTC. Translated: CAWSVSPGKVTYEQYF. Full variable domain (missing parts from reference TRBV30 and TRBJ2-7): SQTIHQWPATLVQPVGSPLSLECTVEGTSNPNLYWYRQAAGRGLQLLFYSVGIGQISSEVPQNLSASRPQDRQFILSSKKLLLSDSGFYLCAWSVSPGKVTYEQYFGPGTRLTVT.

The CDR3 nucleotides are TGTGCCAGTAGCCAGGGTTGGGCGTCTAATGAAAAACTGTTTTTT. Amino acid sequence: CASSQGWASNEKLFF. V and J are TRBV19 and TRBJ1-4; D is possibly TRBD1 (5 bases). Germline loops: CDR1 LNHDA, CDR2 SQIVND (reference sequence). The CDR3 loop spans 15 amino acids. Trimming shortened V by 6 bases and J by 3 bases, and 14 bases separated the two germline ends.

The gene calls are TRBV5-6 and TRBJ2-4; TRBD2 might be the D (6 bases). Germline values: CDR1 SGHDT, CDR2 YYEEEE. Trimming pared 3 bases from V and 7 bases from J, leaving 11 bases between. The CDR3 extends over 13 amino acids. The CDR3 DNA follows: TGTGCCAGCAGCTCCCTCGGGGGTAACATTCAGTACTTC. Translated: CASSSLGGNIQYF.

V is TRBV28 and J is TRBJ1-3; D ambiguous. CDR1 and CDR2 from the germline V gene are MDHEN and SYDVKM. Trimming cost V 1 base and J 1 base, with 5 bases left between them. The CDR3 totals 14 residues. CDR3 sequence (DNA): TGTGCCAGCAGTTTATCAGATTCTGGAAACACCATATATTTT. Amino acid sequence: CASSLSDSGNTIYF.

Comment on this clone: Other DNA variants within this sample encode the same CDR3. The chain uses TRBV6-1 and TRBJ2-7; D is possibly TRBD1 (6 bases). With 1 base removed from V and 5 bases from J, the gap between germline ends came to 12 bases. The CDR3 runs 14 residues. The V gene's germline CDR1 is MNHNS and CDR2 SASEGT. CDR3: CASSEGLKGDEQYF. CDR3 in DNA: TGTGCCAGCAGTGAAGGTTTGAAGGGGGACGAGCAGTACTTC.

J is TRBJ1-2 and V is TRBV2; the D is unclear. With 3 bases removed from V and 4 bases from J, the gap between germline ends came to 6 bases. The CDR3 covers 12 residues. Germline V gene sequence: CDR1 SNHLY, CDR2 FYNNEI. For the CDR3, the DNA is TGTGCCAGCAGTGAGGAAGTCTATGGCTACACCTTC. Protein product: CASSEEVYGYTF.

This chain connects TRBV19 to TRBJ1-2, with TRBD1 matching over 7 bases. The germline V gene has CDR1 LNHDA and CDR2 SQIVND (reference sequence). This CDR3 spans 14 amino acids. V lost 1 base to trimming and J lost 6 bases; unmatched junction nucleotides: 5. CDR3 bases: TGTGCCAGTAGTATAGCCGGGACAGTCCATGGCTACACCTTC. This encodes CASSIAGTVHGYTF.

This chain uses TRBV4-1 with TRBJ1-4; D is possibly TRBD1 (5 bases). V lost 8 bases and J 8 bases, leaving 15 bases between the germline ends. This CDR3 is 13 amino acids long. Germline loops: CDR1 MGHRA, CDR2 YSYEKL. The DNA for the CDR3 is TGCGCCAGCCGACCGCCCGGGGGGGAAAAACTGTTTTTT. This encodes CASRPPGGEKLFF.

V usage is TRBV20-1 and J usage is TRBJ1-2; TRBD1 might be the D (5 bases). The germline CDR1 and CDR2 sequences are DFQATT and SNEGSKA (reference sequence). The CDR3 is 11 residues long. The V gene lost 5 bases and the J gene lost 5 bases, with 9 bases spanning the gap. The CDR3 here is CSAEKGYGYTF. The CDR3 DNA is TGCAGTGCTGAGAAGGGGTATGGCTACACCTTC.

The chain links TRBV2 to TRBJ2-1; TRBD2 might be the D (7 bases). Deletions cut 9 bases from V and 2 bases from J, with 14 bases between. Germline V lookup: CDR1 SNHLY, CDR2 FYNNEI. CDR3 length equals 14 residues. CDR3: CASRGGSAYNEQFF. CDR3 nucleotides: TGTGCCAGTAGGGGGGGAAGCGCCTACAATGAGCAGTTCTTC.

With respect to this clone: The junction departs from the called germline gene at one end, perhaps through a read error. CDR3 DNA sequence: TGTGCCATCAGTGAGTCGTCGACGGGCAAATATTTT. Its translation is CAISESSTGKYF. This rearrangement joins TRBV10-3 to TRBJ1-4; D is ambiguous. Germline V gene data show CDR1 as ENHRY and CDR2 as SYGVKD. The CDR3 has 12 amino acids.

This chain links TRBV2 with TRBJ2-5; no definite D call. The V gene lost 6 bases and the J gene lost 3 bases, with 8 bases spanning the gap. The germline gives CDR1 SNHLY, CDR2 FYNNEI. The CDR3 sequence is 12 residues long. CDR3 region: CASRREEETQYF. The DNA for the CDR3 is TGTGCCAGCAGAAGGGAAGAAGAGACCCAGTACTTC.

The rearrangement joins TRBV11-2 to TRBJ2-5; D may be TRBD1 or TRBD2 (5 bases each). This CDR3 spans 14 amino acids. Germline assignment: CDR1 SGHAT and CDR2 FQNNGV. V was cut by 5 bases and J by 5 bases, with 15 bases left in between. CDR3 loop: CASSGDLSSETQYF. The CDR3 DNA follows: TGTGCCAGCAGCGGGGACCTTAGCTCGGAGACCCAGTACTTC.

The chain carries TRBV14 and TRBJ2-3; D possibly corresponds to TRBD2 (5 bases). The length of the CDR3 is 16 residues. Looked up from germline, CDR1 is SGHDN and CDR2 is FVKESK. Between the trimmed V and J ends, which lost 4 bases and 0 bases, there was a span of 14 bases. CDR3 loop: CASSPQAASSTDTQYF. CDR3 bases: TGTGCCAGCAGCCCTCAAGCGGCTTCTAGCACAGATACGCAGTATTTT.

This rearrangement joins TRBV5-4 to TRBJ2-3, with D possibly matching TRBD2 (5 bases). The CDR3 has 15 residues. V gave up 4 bases and J gave up 1 base, with 13 bases separating them. The V gene's germline CDR1 is SGHNT and CDR2 YYREEE (reference sequence). In nucleotides, the CDR3 is TGTGCCAGCAGCCCGCCCGGGATTGGCACAGATACGCAGTATTTT. This gives the protein CASSPPGIGTDTQYF.

This clone has just one count. DNA of the CDR3: TGTGCCAGCAGCGCGTACAGGGAAAGGACAGATACGCAGTATTTT. Protein product: CASSAYRERTDTQYF. The V and J genes are TRBV5-4 and TRBJ2-3; D possibly corresponds to TRBD1 (6 bases). V was cut by 4 bases and J by 3 bases, with 15 bases left in between. The V gene's germline CDR1 is SGHNT and CDR2 YYREEE (reference sequence). The CDR3 loop spans 15 amino acids.

This clone was seen a single time. The chain couples TRBV2 to TRBJ1-2; D not certain. V was shortened by 4 bases and J by 5 bases, with 8 bases between the two germline ends. CDR1 and CDR2 (germline): SNHLY, FYNNEI. The CDR3 consists of 12 residues. DNA for the CDR3: TGTGCCAGCAGTGGTACGGAATATGGCTACACCTTC. This codes for CASSGTEYGYTF.

The gene calls are TRBV7-9 and TRBJ2-1, with 10 bases aligning to TRBD2. The CDR3 covers 17 residues. The junction had 8 bases not matched to a gene; V was cut back by 2 bases and J by 4 bases. Germline CDR1 and CDR2: SEHNR and FQNEAQ (reference sequence). The CDR3 loop is CASSLTAGGISYNEQFF. CDR3 bases: TGTGCCAGCAGCTTAACAGCGGGAGGGATATCGTACAATGAGCAGTTCTTC.

The rearrangement joins TRBV30 to TRBJ1-1, with D hard to call. The CDR3 has 12 residues. The V end lost 1 base, the J end lost 5 bases, and 8 bases lay between the germline ends. CDR1 and CDR2 from the germline V gene are GTSNPN and SVGIG (reference sequence). The CDR3 DNA reads TGTGCCTGGAGTGCCGACAAGACTGAAGCTTTCTTT. Encoded protein: CAWSADKTEAFF.

This rearrangement joins TRBV7-8 to TRBJ1-1, with D possibly TRBD1 on 6 matching bases. Germline V lookup: CDR1 SGHVS, CDR2 FQNEAQ. V was cut by 0 bases and J by 2 bases, with 16 bases left in between. The CDR3 is 17 amino acids. The CDR3 sequence: CASSLARGVRINTEAFF. CDR3 nucleotide sequence: TGTGCCAGCAGCTTAGCTAGGGGGGTCAGGATAAACACTGAAGCTTTCTTT.

About this clone itself: At the DNA level, this CDR3 is encoded by other sequences in the same sample as well. This rearrangement joins TRBV28 to TRBJ1-5, with unresolved D. Trimming shortened V by 6 bases and J by 4 bases, and 7 bases separated the two germline ends. This CDR3 is 12 amino acids long. Germline CDR1 is MDHEN and CDR2 is SYDVKM. Here the CDR3 DNA reads TGTGCCAGCAGCTTAGGGAATCAGCCCCAGCATTTT. Its translation: CASSLGNQPQHF.

The chain carries TRBV30 and TRBJ1-1; TRBD1 is a possible D gene (5 bases). The CDR3 length is 12 residues. V was cut by 4 bases and J by 7 bases, with 13 bases left in between. Germline CDR1 is GTSNPN and CDR2 is SVGIG (reference sequence). In DNA form, the CDR3 reads TGTGCCTGGAACCTACAGGTATATGAAGCTTTCTTT. Translation: CAWNLQVYEAFF.

The rearrangement links TRBV7-9 to TRBJ1-6, with D unclear. The CDR3 runs to 12 residues. The V end lost 2 bases, the J end lost 12 bases, and 8 bases lay between the germline ends. The V gene's germline CDR1 is SEHNR and CDR2 FQNEAQ (reference sequence). This CDR3 reads CASSLSLGPLHF. The CDR3 region has the DNA TGTGCCAGCAGCTTAAGTCTGGGACCCCTCCACTTT. The full variable domain, completed using reference TRBV7-9 and TRBJ1-6, is DTGVSQNPRHKITKRGQNVTFRCDPISEHNRLYWYRQTLGQGPEFLTYFQNEAQLEKSRLLSDRFSAERPKGSFSTLEIQRTEQGDSAMYLCASSLSLGPLHFGNGTRLTVT.

This chain connects TRBV7-2 to TRBJ2-5, with D possibly matching TRBD2 (5 bases). This CDR3 contains 14 residues. V was trimmed by 5 bases and J by 2 bases, leaving 12 bases between them. The germline CDR1 and CDR2 sequences are SGHTA and FQGNSA. Here the CDR3 reads CASSVLGVQETQYF. Here the CDR3 DNA reads TGTGCCAGCAGCGTCCTCGGGGTTCAAGAGACCCAGTACTTC.

The chain recombines TRBV7-7 with TRBJ2-5; 10 bases fit TRBD2. The CDR3 loop spans 11 amino acids. CDR1 is SSHAT and CDR2 is FNYEAQ in the germline V gene (reference sequence). CDR3 DNA: TGTGCTAGTAGCGGGGGGCAGACCCAGTACTTC. It encodes CASSGGQTQYF.